A selection of T cell receptor beta chains follows, all from one sample in a study of control samples from healthy donors and cancer patients. The method was immunoSEQ multiplex PCR; TCRdb's version includes in-frame clones alone and lacks a portion of them. This sample has around 53,000 clones, with around 85% found just once. The sample consisted of PBMCs. These TCRs come from a woman aged 45-65 years with lung cancer. Each CDR3 is given with its conserved first and last residue. The D gene is left open where the match is weak. Size is stated for part of the rows, as once, few or many counts, or as a class when the clone is expanded.

clone size	V gene	D gene	CDR3 length	J gene	CDR3 DNA	CDR3 protein
-	TRBV6-1	TRBD1	17	TRBJ1-2	TGTGCCAGCAGTAAAGACTTAGACAGGGGAGGTCAGAGTGGCTACACCTTC	CASSKDLDRGGQSGYTF
-	TRBV6-5	TRBD1	13	TRBJ2-7	TGTGCCAGCAGACAGGACAGGGAATACGAGCAGTACTTC	CASRQDREYEQYF
-	TRBV7-3	-	18	TRBJ2-2	TGTGCCAGCAGCCACATAACCCTAAGGACTGAGAACACCGGGGAGCTGTTTTTT	CASSHITLRTENTGELFF
-	TRBV7-7	TRBD2	16	TRBJ2-5	TGTGCCAGCAGCCCCAATGGGGGGGGAGTTCAAGAGACCCAGTACTTC	CASSPNGGGVQETQYF
-	TRBV4-1	-	14	TRBJ2-7	TGCGCCAGCAGCGATTCCTTTGGGGGCTACGAGCAGTACTTC	CASSDSFGGYEQYF
once	TRBV12-3/TRBV12-4	TRBD1	13	TRBJ1-1	TGTGCCAGCAGTCAGGACAGGGGCCCTGAAGCTTTCTTT	CASSQDRGPEAFF
few	TRBV6-2/TRBV6-3	-	15	TRBJ1-1	TGTGCCAGCAGCCCCGCCAGGGAAGAGAACACTGAAGCTTTCTTT	CASSPAREENTEAFF
-	TRBV29-1	-	13	TRBJ2-3	TGCAGCGGATCTGTTCCCGGTGCAGATACGCAGTATTTT	CSGSVPGADTQYF
-	TRBV7-2	-	13	TRBJ1-2	TGTGCCAGCAGCTTAGATCGGGGAGATGGCTACACCTTC	CASSLDRGDGYTF
few	TRBV30	-	12	TRBJ1-6	TGTGCCTGGAATACAGGGCGGCCACCCCTCCACTTT	CAWNTGRPPLHF
-	TRBV9	-	14	TRBJ2-3	TGTGCCAGCAGCCCACGGGGATACACAGATACGCAGTATTTT	CASSPRGYTDTQYF
-	TRBV28	-	14	TRBJ1-6	TGTGCCAGCAGTTTAGTGGAAAAGAATTCACCCCTCCACTTT	CASSLVEKNSPLHF
-	TRBV2	TRBD1	15	TRBJ1-1	TGTGCCAGCAGAAATCCGGACAGGGAAAACACTGAAGCTTTCTTT	CASRNPDRENTEAFF
once	TRBV30	TRBD1	13	TRBJ2-1	TGTGCCTCCCGGGACAGGGCCTACAATGAGCAGTTCTTC	CASRDRAYNEQFF
-	TRBV18	TRBD1	15	TRBJ1-2	TGTGCCAGCTCACCAAACGGACAGGCTAACTATGGCTACACCTTC	CASSPNGQANYGYTF
-	TRBV18	-	15	TRBJ2-7	TGTGCCAGCTCACCCTTGGCCCAGGGGGGCTACGAGCAGTACTTC	CASSPLAQGGYEQYF
-	TRBV28	-	14	TRBJ1-2	TGTGCCAGCAGTTTAAGGGTCAGATACTATGGCTACACCTTC	CASSLRVRYYGYTF
-	TRBV5-6	-	14	TRBJ1-2	TGTGCCAGCAGCTCCCCCCAGAATTTCTATGGCTACACCTTC	CASSSPQNFYGYTF
-	TRBV7-6	TRBD1	13	TRBJ1-5	TGTGCCAGCAGCTCCACAGGGGAAGGGCCCCAGCATTTT	CASSSTGEGPQHF
-	TRBV28	-	12	TRBJ1-1	TGTGCCAGCAGTTATACAGGGTTGGCCGCTTTCTTT	CASSYTGLAAFF
once	TRBV9	-	12	TRBJ2-1	TGTGCCAGCAGCAGGGCAGCCAATGAGCAGTTCTTC	CASSRAANEQFF
once	TRBV10-3	-	16	TRBJ2-3	TGTGCCATCAGTGAGTCTCTGACTATCCACACAGATACGCAGTATTTT	CAISESLTIHTDTQYF
-	TRBV7-9	TRBD1	17	TRBJ1-4	TGTGCCAGCAGCCCCGGCGGTACAGGGGGCTTGGAAGAAAAACTGTTTTTT	CASSPGGTGGLEEKLFF
-	TRBV14	TRBD1	15	TRBJ2-7	TGTGCCAGCAGCCCATGGACAGGGGCTACCTACGAGCAGTACTTC	CASSPWTGATYEQYF
few	TRBV28	-	13	TRBJ2-7	TGTGCCAGCAGTTTCAGTAGGGGCTACGAGCAGTACTTC	CASSFSRGYEQYF
-	TRBV4-3	-	15	TRBJ1-2	TGCGCCAGCAGCCAAGATTCCGGACGTCTGGATGGCTACACCTTC	CASSQDSGRLDGYTF
-	TRBV5-6	-	15	TRBJ2-2	TGTGCCAGCAGCCCGGACCCGGGGAACACCGGGGAGCTGTTTTTT	CASSPDPGNTGELFF
-	TRBV19	TRBD1	14	TRBJ1-5	TGTGCCAGTAGTCTAACAGGGGCCCCCGGGCCCCAGCATTTT	CASSLTGAPGPQHF
-	TRBV5-6	TRBD1	15	TRBJ2-3	TGTGCCAGCAGCCGGGACAGGGCCATGACAGATACGCAGTATTTT	CASSRDRAMTDTQYF
-	TRBV7-2	TRBD1	14	TRBJ1-2	TGTGCCAGCAGCCCCGGACAGGGGGGCTATGGCTACACCTTC	CASSPGQGGYGYTF
once	TRBV30	TRBD1	13	TRBJ2-7	TGTGCCTCCCTCCCGGGACAGGGCTACGAGCAGTACTTC	CASLPGQGYEQYF
few	TRBV6-2/TRBV6-3	TRBD1	15	TRBJ1-2	TGTGCCAGCAGTCTCCCGGGACAGGGCTACTATGGCTACACCTTC	CASSLPGQGYYGYTF
-	TRBV30	-	13	TRBJ1-5	TGTGCCTGGAGAGACAGCCTCAATCAGCCCCAGCATTTT	CAWRDSLNQPQHF
-	TRBV18	TRBD1	16	TRBJ1-5	TGTGCCAGCTCAGGGGGACAGGGGGCCAGTGGTCAGCCCCAGCATTTT	CASSGGQGASGQPQHF
-	TRBV27	-	14	TRBJ1-2	TGTGCCAGCAGTTATAGGGGATCTAACTATGGCTACACCTTC	CASSYRGSNYGYTF
few	TRBV27	-	14	TRBJ2-3	TGTGCCAGCAGTTTATCACCGCTCACAGATACGCAGTATTTT	CASSLSPLTDTQYF
once	TRBV10-3	-	16	TRBJ1-2	TGTGCCATCAGTGAGTTGGACGAGCGAGCTAACTATGGCTACACCTTC	CAISELDERANYGYTF
-	TRBV7-2	-	16	TRBJ2-1	TGTGCCAGCAGCTCCCAAGGGGGTAGCTCCTACAATGAGCAGTTCTTC	CASSSQGGSSYNEQFF
-	TRBV6-6	-	14	TRBJ1-1	TGTGCCAGCACCTTAATGGACGGCCGGGCTGAAGCTTTCTTT	CASTLMDGRAEAFF
once	TRBV9	TRBD1	17	TRBJ1-1	TGTGCCAGCAGCGTCGCACCAGGGGGCGCGGGGAACACTGAAGCTTTCTTT	CASSVAPGGAGNTEAFF
-	TRBV7-3	-	16	TRBJ2-6	TGTGCCAGCAGCGCCGACCGCGGCTCTGGGGCCAACGTCCTGACTTTC	CASSADRGSGANVLTF
once	TRBV7-2	-	15	TRBJ1-1	TGTGCCAGCAAATATCGGAGCGATAAGGGGCCTGAAGCTTTCTTT	CASKYRSDKGPEAFF
-	TRBV3-1/TRBV3-2	TRBD1	14	TRBJ1-3	TGTGCCAGCAGCGGGGACAGGGGACGTAACACCATATATTTT	CASSGDRGRNTIYF
-	TRBV7-2	-	15	TRBJ1-1	TGTGCCAGCAGCTCCCGGGCCCCATCCCGCACTGAAGCTTTCTTT	CASSSRAPSRTEAFF
-	TRBV29-1	-	13	TRBJ1-4	TGCAGCGTTTCCGGGACAATCTCTGAAAAACTGTTTTTT	CSVSGTISEKLFF
few	TRBV27	-	15	TRBJ2-5	TGTGCCAGCAGTTCGTCCCTAAACAGTGGAGAGACCCAGTACTTC	CASSSSLNSGETQYF